Described below is a single T cell receptor beta chain sequence and its context. The antigen it binds to is not known. Nothing much larger sits one base from this clone, and base qualities are not available. The junction carries 15 bases between V and J, which are trimmed by 6 bases and 7 bases respectively. The CDR3 numbers 13 residues from cysteine through phenylalanine. The read is trimmed to its CDR3 DNA, 39 bases read in frame from base 1. From a lookup of the germline V gene (reference sequence), CDR1 and CDR2 are SEHNR and FQNEAQ. The data were obtained in a study of T cell responses to AZD1222 COVID-19 vaccine (dated by TCRdb to the early 2020s). About the full investigation: A total of over 230 trial participants underwent TCR sequencing, of whom roughly 210 had received two doses of AZD1222 and 26 had received two doses of the MenACWY control vaccine. Trial participants were enrolled by age into 18-55, 56-69 and 70-plus year subgroups, with about 150, 27 and 61 TCR-sequenced participants respectively.

Interpreted using the paper, the time point label stands for: about 28 days (+/-7) after the second vaccine dose. Taken with the paper, the label for treatment or condition translates to: meningococcal conjugate vaccine given as trial control. Vaccinee samples came from UK trials COV001 and COV002, including a single-blind randomized controlled phase 2/3 trial of AZD1222 (ChAdOx1 nCoV-19) in healthy adults. Trial participant PBMC samples were collected at day 0 and day 28 after the second dose for TCRbeta chain sequencing. What the work shows at the level of the full study, not this receptor alone: After two AZD1222 doses, spike-specific TCR breadth and depth were significantly higher than at day 0 and than in MenACWY recipients. The 56-69-year group was small, and its depth increase did not reach significance, likely because of low power. Because no day 14 peak-response samples were available, repertoires were characterized only after the peak T cell response. Vaccine-associated CD4 TCRs spanned the whole spike protein, with dominant responses in regions 160-218 and 743-854. Conclusions about previously exposed vaccinees are limited, since just a handful of AZD1222 recipients were seropositive for SARS-CoV-2 at baseline. Reportedly, almost half of the unique spike-specific TCRs recognized epitopes lying outside the regions that are mutated in the B.1.351 and B.1.1.7 variants. Participants were mostly white British and included more females than males, and it was suggested by the authors that clonal diversity may have been underestimated.

The CDR3 regions of human TCRbeta chains were analyzed by immunosequencing. On the authors' methods: Repertoire TCRs were matched against a reference library of SARS-CoV-2-specific TCRs generated with the MIRA antigen-specificity platform. Breadth meant the fraction of unique TCRs that were SARS-CoV-2-associated, whereas depth meant the fraction of total T cells that were SARS-CoV-2-associated. Using the MIRA data, each spike-specific TCR was mapped to the spike region that the TCR reacts to and placed in a CD4 or CD8 class. Log10-transformed breadth and depth values were compared by one-way ANOVA with Sidak's multiple comparisons tests. Held by TCRdb, this immuneACCESS table contains in-frame sequences only and omits some clones. Under half of the omission traces to an unresolved V gene where checked; the cause of the rest is unknown. V, J and clone size are taken as reported in that table, and D and trimming were inferred from the DNA itself. The sample table lists around 150,000 clones, roughly nine tenths of them with a count of one. The ten largest clones add up to roughly 7.5% of the sample.

The sample was peripheral blood, taken 28 days after the second dose of the MenACWY control vaccine. The chain joins TRBV7-9 to TRBJ2-5; the D gene assignment is perhaps TRBD1 or TRBD2, with each matching 5 bases. This clonotype was obtained from an adult who received the MenACWY meningococcal vaccine as a control. The DNA sequence follows: TGTGCCAGCAGAGGGACGGACGGAGCGACCCAGTACTTC. Translated, this gives CASRGTDGATQYF.